The source of this TCR beta chain is a study of T cells in Graves' hyperthyroidism and ophthalmopathy. Amplified regions were TCR beta CDR3 sequences from RNA transcripts. The HTBI primer set served for first-round RT-PCR of the TCR CDR3. A single record per CDR3 protein comes from TCRdb applying MiXCR to the multiplex PCR reads. Among about 740,000 distinct CDR3 sequences listed, 14% were seen once. Study-level findings and limits: Ophthalmopathy was predicted by the model a median of about six months ahead of onset. Among clonotypes expanded in thyroid above 0.001, most were also found in blood.

This clonotype was detected many times. What it recognizes is unknown. Germline V lookup: CDR1 MDHEN, CDR2 SYDVKM. CDR3 length: 14 residues. V was clipped by 5 bases and J by 7 bases, with 12 bases between them. An absence of ophthalmopathy progression within 18 months meant stable Graves' hyperthyroidism. Patients were excluded because of uncontrolled infection, other autoimmune disease, pregnancy or lactation. The sequenced material came from blood. The chain joins TRBV28 to TRBJ1-6, with D unresolved. The sequence derives from a young woman with Graves' hyperthyroidism. The CDR3 is CASSNGVFNSPLHF. The CDR3 DNA sequence: TGTGCCAGCAGTAACGGGGTCTTCAATTCACCCCTCCACTTT.